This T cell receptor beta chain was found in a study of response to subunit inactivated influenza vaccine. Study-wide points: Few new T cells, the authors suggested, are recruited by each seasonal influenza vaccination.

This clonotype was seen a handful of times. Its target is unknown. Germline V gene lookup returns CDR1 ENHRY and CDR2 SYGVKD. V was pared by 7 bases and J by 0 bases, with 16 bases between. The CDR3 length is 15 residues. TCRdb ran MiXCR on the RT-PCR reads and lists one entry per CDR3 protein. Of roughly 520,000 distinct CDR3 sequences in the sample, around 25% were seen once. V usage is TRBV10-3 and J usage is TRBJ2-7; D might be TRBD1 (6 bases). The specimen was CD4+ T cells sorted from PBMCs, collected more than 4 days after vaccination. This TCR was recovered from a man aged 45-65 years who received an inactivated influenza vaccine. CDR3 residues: CAIKEQGPSSYEQYF. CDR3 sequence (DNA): TGTGCCATCAAGGAACAGGGACCAAGCTCCTACGAGCAGTACTTC.